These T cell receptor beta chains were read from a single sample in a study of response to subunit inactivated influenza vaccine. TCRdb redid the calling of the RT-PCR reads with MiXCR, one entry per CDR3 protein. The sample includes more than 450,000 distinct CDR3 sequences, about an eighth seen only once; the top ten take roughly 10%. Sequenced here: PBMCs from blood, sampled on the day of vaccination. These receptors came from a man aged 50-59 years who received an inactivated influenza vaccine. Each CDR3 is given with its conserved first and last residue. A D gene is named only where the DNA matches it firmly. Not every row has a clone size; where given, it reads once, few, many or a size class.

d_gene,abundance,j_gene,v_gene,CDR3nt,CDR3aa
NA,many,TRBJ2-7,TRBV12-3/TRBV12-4,TGTGCCAGCAGTCCCGCCCCAGGCTACGAGCAGTACTTC,CASSPAPGYEQYF
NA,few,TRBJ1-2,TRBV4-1,TGCGCCAGCAGCCGCTCCGGGACGGTCTATGGCTACACCTTC,CASSRSGTVYGYTF
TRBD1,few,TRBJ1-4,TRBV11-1,TGTGCCAGCAGGTCAGGGGGACCAAGACAGGGAGAGGCTAATGAAAAACTGTTTTTT,CASRSGGPRQGEANEKLFF
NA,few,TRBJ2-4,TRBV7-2,TGTGCCAGCAATCGACGTGGGGGGAACATTCAGTACTTC,CASNRRGGNIQYF
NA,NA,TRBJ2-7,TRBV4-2,TGTGCCAGCAGCCAAGATGACAGCTACGAGCAGTACTTC,CASSQDDSYEQYF
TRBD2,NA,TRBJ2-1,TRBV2,TGTGCCAGCAGTTTATTTGGACTAGCGGGCGCCAGCTCCTACAATGAGCAGTTCTTC,CASSLFGLAGASSYNEQFF
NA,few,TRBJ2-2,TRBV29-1,TGCAGCGTTGAAGTAGGGCTTAACACCGGGGAGCTGTTTTTT,CSVEVGLNTGELFF
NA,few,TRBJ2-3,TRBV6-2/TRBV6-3,TGTGCCAGCAGTTACGCAGCAGATACGCAGTATTTT,CASSYAADTQYF
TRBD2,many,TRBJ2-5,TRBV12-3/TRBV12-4,TGTGCCAGCACCGGGGGACTAGCGGGCTTCCGACAAGAGACCCAGTACTTC,CASTGGLAGFRQETQYF
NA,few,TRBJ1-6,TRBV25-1,TGTGCCAGCAGCGGGGGCTATAATTCACCCCTCCACTTT,CASSGGYNSPLHF
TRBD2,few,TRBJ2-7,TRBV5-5,TGTGCCAGCAGCTTCCATGACGGGACTACCCGGCAGTACTTC,CASSFHDGTTRQYF
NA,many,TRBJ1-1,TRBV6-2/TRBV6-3,TGTGCCAGCAGGGCAACGACAGTCAACACTGAAGCTTTCTTT,CASRATTVNTEAFF